This record looks at one T cell receptor (beta chain) sequence and its context. This entry belongs to a study of blood T cell repertoires in COVID-19. Study-wide background: From the United States, Italy and Spain came samples of acute and convalescent COVID-19. PBMCs, B-cell-depleted T cells, or T cells were the source of the cDNA or gDNA that made up the material.

This table comes from immunoSEQ multiplex PCR, and its TCRdb copy is limited to in-frame clones, with some not included. Of around 9,000 clones in the sample, 81% were seen once. Sequenced sample: peripheral blood. The source is a man aged 60 to 69 with active COVID-19.

The CDR3: CASEQGTSYNEQFF. The CDR3 coding sequence is TGTGCCAGCGAACAGGGGACCTCCTACAATGAGCAGTTCTTC. The V gene is TRBV28, the J gene TRBJ2-1; 7 nucleotides line up with TRBD1. Germline V gene sequence: CDR1 MDHEN, CDR2 SYDVKM. Trimming took 8 bases from V and 0 from J; bases not matched to a gene: 4. This CDR3 comprises 14 residues. Filled out from reference TRBV28 and TRBJ2-1, the complete variable domain reads DVKVTQSSRYLVKRTGEKVFLECVQDMDHENMFWYRQDPGLGLRLIYFSYDVKMKEKGDIPEGYSVSREKKERFSLILESASTNQTSMYLCASEQGTSYNEQFFGPGTRLTVL.